This TCR beta chain was captured in a study of CD8 T cells in ankylosing spondylitis. Trimming pared 1 base from V and 3 bases from J, leaving 9 bases between. The CDR3 is made up of 13 amino acids. Looked up from germline, CDR1 is GTSNPN and CDR2 is SVGIG (reference sequence). With regard to this clonotype: What it binds is not known.

MiXCR, run by TCRdb on the 5' RACE reads, gives a single entry per CDR3 protein. The repertoire holds just under 550,000 distinct CDR3 sequences, with roughly 13% as singletons. Study-wide results and caveats: The study identified a TCR beta motif of under ten highly homologous variants that appeared characteristic of ankylosing spondylitis blood.

The chain links TRBV30 to TRBJ2-5; maybe TRBD1 (6 bases). Sequenced material: blood, either unsorted or a sorted T cell fraction (not recorded which). The receptor comes from a male donor with ankylosing spondylitis. CDR3 loop: CAWSERTEETQYF. The CDR3 nucleotides read TGTGCCTGGAGTGAAAGGACAGAAGAGACCCAGTACTTC.